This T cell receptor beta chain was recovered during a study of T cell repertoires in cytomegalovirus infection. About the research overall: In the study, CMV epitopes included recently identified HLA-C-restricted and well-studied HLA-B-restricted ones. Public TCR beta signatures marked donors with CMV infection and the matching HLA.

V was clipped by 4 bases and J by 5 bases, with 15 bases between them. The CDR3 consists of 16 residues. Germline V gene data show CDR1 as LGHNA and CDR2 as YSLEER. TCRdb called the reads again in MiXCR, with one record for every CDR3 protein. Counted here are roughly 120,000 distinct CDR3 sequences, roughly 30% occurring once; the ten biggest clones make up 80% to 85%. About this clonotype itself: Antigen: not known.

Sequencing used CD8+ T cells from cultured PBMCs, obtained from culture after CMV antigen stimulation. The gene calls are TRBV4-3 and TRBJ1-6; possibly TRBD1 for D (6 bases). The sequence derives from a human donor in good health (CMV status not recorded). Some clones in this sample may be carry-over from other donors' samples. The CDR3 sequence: CASSLQGQNNNSPLHF. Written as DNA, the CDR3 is TGCGCCAGCAGCCTTCAGGGGCAGAATAATAATTCACCCCTCCACTTT.